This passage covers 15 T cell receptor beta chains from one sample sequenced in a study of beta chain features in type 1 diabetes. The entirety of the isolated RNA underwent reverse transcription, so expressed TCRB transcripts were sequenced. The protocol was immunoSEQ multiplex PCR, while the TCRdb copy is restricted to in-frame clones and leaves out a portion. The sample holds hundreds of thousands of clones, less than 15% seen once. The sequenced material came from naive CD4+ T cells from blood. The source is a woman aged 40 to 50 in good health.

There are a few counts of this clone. The DNA of the CDR3 is TGTGCCAGCAGGAGAGAACAGGGGCACACTGAAGCTTTCTTT. As protein: CASRREQGHTEAFF. This chain connects TRBV2 to TRBJ1-1, with 7 bases fitting TRBD1. Trimming cost V 6 bases and J 3 bases; bases outside gene matches: 7. This CDR3 comprises 14 residues. CDR1 SNHLY and CDR2 FYNNEI come from the germline V gene.

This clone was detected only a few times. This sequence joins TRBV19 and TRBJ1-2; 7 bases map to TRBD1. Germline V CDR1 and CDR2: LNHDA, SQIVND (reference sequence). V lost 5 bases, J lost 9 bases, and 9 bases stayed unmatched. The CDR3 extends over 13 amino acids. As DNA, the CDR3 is TGTGCCAGTAGTGCGGGACAGTTAATAAGCTACACCTTC. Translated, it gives CASSAGQLISYTF.

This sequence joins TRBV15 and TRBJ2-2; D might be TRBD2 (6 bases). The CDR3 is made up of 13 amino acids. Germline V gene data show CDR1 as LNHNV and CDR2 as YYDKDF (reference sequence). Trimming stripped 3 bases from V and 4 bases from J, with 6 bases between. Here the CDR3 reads CATSRRGTGELFF. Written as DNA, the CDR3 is TGTGCCACCAGCAGGCGGGGCACCGGGGAGCTGTTTTTT.

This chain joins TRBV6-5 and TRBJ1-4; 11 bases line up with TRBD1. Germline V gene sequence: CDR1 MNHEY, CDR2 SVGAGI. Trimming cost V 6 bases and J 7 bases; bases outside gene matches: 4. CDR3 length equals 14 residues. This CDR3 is CASSPGTGGEKLFF. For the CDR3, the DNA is TGTGCCAGCAGCCCCGGGACAGGGGGTGAAAAACTGTTTTTT.

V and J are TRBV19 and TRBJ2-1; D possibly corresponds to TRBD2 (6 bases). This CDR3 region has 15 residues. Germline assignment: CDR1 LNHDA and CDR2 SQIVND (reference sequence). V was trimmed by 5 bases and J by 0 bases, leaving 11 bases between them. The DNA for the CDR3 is TGTGCCAGTAGTCAACGGGAGAGCTCCTACAATGAGCAGTTCTTC. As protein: CASSQRESSYNEQFF.

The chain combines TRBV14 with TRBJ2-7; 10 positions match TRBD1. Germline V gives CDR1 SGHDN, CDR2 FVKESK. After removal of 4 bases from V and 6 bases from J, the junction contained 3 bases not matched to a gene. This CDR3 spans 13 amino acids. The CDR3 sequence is CASSLRTGGEQYF. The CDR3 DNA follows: TGTGCCAGCAGCCTGCGGACAGGGGGCGAGCAGTACTTC.

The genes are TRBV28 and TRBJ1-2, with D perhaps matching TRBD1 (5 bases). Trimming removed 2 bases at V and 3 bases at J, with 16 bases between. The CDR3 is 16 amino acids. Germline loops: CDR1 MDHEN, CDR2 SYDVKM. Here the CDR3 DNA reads TGTGCCAGCAGTTTAAATCGGTGGGGCAGCGACTATGGCTACACCTTC. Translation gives CASSLNRWGSDYGYTF.

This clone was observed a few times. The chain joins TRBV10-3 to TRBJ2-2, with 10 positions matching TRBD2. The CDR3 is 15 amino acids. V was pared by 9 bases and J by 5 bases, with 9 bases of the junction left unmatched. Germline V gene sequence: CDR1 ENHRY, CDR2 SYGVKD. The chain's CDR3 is CAMSHSSGSTGELFF. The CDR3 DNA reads TGTGCCATGTCCCATTCTAGCGGGAGTACCGGGGAGCTGTTTTTT.

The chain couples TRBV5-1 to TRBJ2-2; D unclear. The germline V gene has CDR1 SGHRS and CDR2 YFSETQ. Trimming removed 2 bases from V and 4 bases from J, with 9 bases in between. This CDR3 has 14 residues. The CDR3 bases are TGCGCCAGCAGCTTTAGTTTAATCACCGGGGAGCTGTTTTTT. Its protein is CASSFSLITGELFF. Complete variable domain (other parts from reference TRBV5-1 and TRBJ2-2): KAGVTQTPRYLIKTRGQQVTLSCSPISGHRSVSWYQQTPGQGLQFLFEYFSETQRNKGNFPGRFSGRQFSNSRSEMNVSTLELGDSALYLCASSFSLITGELFFGEGSRLTVL.

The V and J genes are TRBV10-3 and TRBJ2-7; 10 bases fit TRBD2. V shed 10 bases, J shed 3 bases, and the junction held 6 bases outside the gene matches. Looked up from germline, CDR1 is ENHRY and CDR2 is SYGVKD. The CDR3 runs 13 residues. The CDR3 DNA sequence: TGTGCCAGCGGTCCTAGCGGGGGCTACGAGCAGTACTTC. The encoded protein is CASGPSGGYEQYF.

The CDR3 DNA reads as TGTGCCAGCAGTGCGTCGGCGCGGGGGGCCCACAATGAGCAGTTCTTC. It is translated as CASSASARGAHNEQFF. The chain employs TRBV6-4 and TRBJ2-1; TRBD2 aligns across 8 bases. Per germline, CDR1 MRHNA and CDR2 SNTAGT. V lost 4 bases, J lost 5 bases, and 10 bases stayed unmatched. The CDR3 has 16 residues.

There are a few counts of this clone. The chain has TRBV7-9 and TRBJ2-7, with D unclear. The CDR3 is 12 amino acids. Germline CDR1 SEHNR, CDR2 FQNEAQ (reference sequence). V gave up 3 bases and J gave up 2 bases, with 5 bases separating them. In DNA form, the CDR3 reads TGTGCCAGCAGCTTGTCCGCCTACGAGCAGTACTTC. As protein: CASSLSAYEQYF.

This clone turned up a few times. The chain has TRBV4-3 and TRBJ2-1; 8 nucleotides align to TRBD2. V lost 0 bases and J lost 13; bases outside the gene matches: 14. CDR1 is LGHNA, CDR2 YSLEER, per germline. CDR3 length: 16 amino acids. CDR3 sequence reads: CASSQEGRGSGGAQFF. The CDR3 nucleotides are TGCGCCAGCAGCCAAGAGGGGAGGGGCAGCGGGGGAGCACAGTTCTTC.

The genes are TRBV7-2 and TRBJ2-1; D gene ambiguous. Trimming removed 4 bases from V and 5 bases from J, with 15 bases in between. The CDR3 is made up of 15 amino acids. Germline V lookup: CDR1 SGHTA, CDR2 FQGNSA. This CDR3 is CASSSDRHRNNEQFF. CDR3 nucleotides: TGTGCCAGCAGCTCCGACCGACACCGTAACAATGAGCAGTTCTTC. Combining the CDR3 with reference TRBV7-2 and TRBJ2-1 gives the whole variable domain GAGVSQSPSNKVTEKGKDVELRCDPISGHTALYWYRQSLGQGLEFLIYFQGNSAPDKSGLPSDRFSAERTGGSVSTLTIQRTQQEDSAVYLCASSSDRHRNNEQFFGPGTRLTVL.

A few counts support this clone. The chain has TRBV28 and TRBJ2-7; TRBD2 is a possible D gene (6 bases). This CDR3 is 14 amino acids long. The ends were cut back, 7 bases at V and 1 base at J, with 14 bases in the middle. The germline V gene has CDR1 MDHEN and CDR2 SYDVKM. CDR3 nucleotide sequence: TGTGCCAGCAAAATCGGGGGTTCTTCCTACGAGCAGTACTTC. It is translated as CASKIGGSSYEQYF. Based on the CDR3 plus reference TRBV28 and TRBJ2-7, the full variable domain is DVKVTQSSRYLVKRTGEKVFLECVQDMDHENMFWYRQDPGLGLRLIYFSYDVKMKEKGDIPEGYSVSREKKERFSLILESASTNQTSMYLCASKIGGSSYEQYFGPGTRLTVT.